This T cell receptor (beta chain) emerged from a study of T cells after posttransplantation cyclophosphamide. Regarding the study as a whole: Recipient CMV seropositivity and CMV reactivation strongly tracked TRB clonality. Donor CD8+ memory clones often dominated recipient blood repertoires at later times. Skin or GI-infiltrating T cells shared few TRB sequences with blood.

The repertoire was sequenced with immunoSEQ multiplex PCR; TCRdb's copy has only in-frame clones and lacks some. The sample yields 25,000 to 35,000 clones, without any singletons. This clone was seen a few times. What it recognizes is unknown. This related bone marrow graft donor gave peripheral blood on the day of marrow donation. The receptor was isolated from an older woman in good health, CMV-negative, and a related stem cell transplant donor. Material: PBMCs.

In nucleotides, the CDR3 is TGTGCCAGCAGTTTTAGGGTCGGTGAGCAGTTCTTC. Its protein is CASSFRVGEQFF. V gene TRBV27 combines with J gene TRBJ2-1; D not resolved. V lost 3 bases and J lost 9, with 9 bases in between. The CDR3 totals 12 residues. Germline V gene data show CDR1 as MNHEY and CDR2 as SMNVEV (reference sequence).